The rows below give T cell receptor beta chains drawn from one sample of a study of blood T cell repertoires in COVID-19. Sequencing used immunoSEQ multiplex PCR; TCRdb keeps in-frame clones, though not all of them. Of some 120,000 clones in the sample, almost 80% were seen once. The sample comprised peripheral blood. Source of these receptors: a human donor in a cohort sampled during active COVID-19. Each CDR3 is given with its conserved first and last residue. Each record gives: clone size, D gene, V gene, J gene, CDR3 protein, CDR3 DNA. The D gene is left open where the match is weak. Some rows have no size entry. The others give once, few or many, or a class for an expanded clone.

many	TRBD1	TRBV5-1	TRBJ1-6	CASSRSGTDNSPLHF	TGCGCCAGCAGCCGCTCCGGGACAGATAATTCACCCCTCCACTTT
.	.	TRBV7-2	TRBJ2-5	CASTLRAEETQYF	TGTGCCAGCACCTTAAGAGCCGAAGAGACCCAGTACTTC
.	.	TRBV5-1	TRBJ1-2	CASSSNQGPRAGYTF	TGCGCCAGCAGCTCGAATCAGGGTCCCCGGGCTGGCTACACCTTC
.	.	TRBV2	TRBJ1-1	CASSEGERPNTEAFF	TGTGCCAGCAGTGAAGGGGAGAGACCGAACACTGAAGCTTTCTTT
.	TRBD1	TRBV24-1	TRBJ2-3	CATSGKGQGSTDTQYF	TGTGCCACCAGTGGTAAAGGACAGGGCAGCACAGATACGCAGTATTTT
.	.	TRBV7-3	TRBJ2-1	CASSPLPGLVRGQFF	TGTGCCAGCAGCCCCCTTCCGGGTCTCGTTCGTGGGCAGTTCTTC
.	TRBD1	TRBV28	TRBJ1-2	CASSLSGQGAVGYTF	TGTGCCAGCAGTCTCTCGGGACAGGGGGCGGTTGGCTACACCTTC
.	TRBD1	TRBV27	TRBJ2-7	CASRSRPGQDTYEQYF	TGTGCCAGCAGAAGTAGACCGGGACAGGACACCTACGAGCAGTACTTC
many	.	TRBV11-2	TRBJ1-1	CASSGRTAEAFF	TGTGCCAGCAGCGGACGGACAGCTGAAGCTTTCTTT
.	.	TRBV19	TRBJ1-1	CASSPGEETEAFF	TGTGCCAGTAGTCCCGGAGAGGAGACTGAAGCTTTCTTT
.	.	TRBV7-9	TRBJ1-2	CASVGGVYGYTF	TGTGCCAGCGTAGGGGGGGTCTATGGCTACACCTTC
.	TRBD2	TRBV7-2	TRBJ2-5	CASSLGRLAEPQETQYF	TGTGCCAGCAGCTTAGGACGGCTAGCGGAGCCCCAAGAGACCCAGTACTTC
.	.	TRBV7-9	TRBJ1-4	CASSLIYEKLFF	TGTGCCAGCAGCTTAATCTATGAAAAACTGTTTTTT
.	.	TRBV5-5	TRBJ2-7	CASSLVPRGEQYF	TGTGCCAGCAGCTTGGTACCCAGGGGCGAGCAGTACTTC
.	.	TRBV18	TRBJ1-6	CASSPMAGLANSPLHF	TGTGCCAGCTCACCAATGGCAGGGCTGGCGAATTCACCCCTCCACTTT